This T cell receptor (beta chain) appears in the sequencing data of a study of T cells expressing NK-cell markers. Study-wide context: Obtained from sorted CD3+CD56+NKG2C+, CD3+CD56+NKG2C- and CD3+CD56-NKG2C+ T cells were the TCR beta repertoires. Study-wide results and limits: Leadership of the CD3+CD56-NKG2C+ fraction also belonged to these clonotypes in four donors.

A word on this clonotype: The antigen remains unidentified.

After re-calling the 5' RACE reads, TCRdb lists one entry per CDR3 protein, DNA absent. The sample's table shows 300,000 to 500,000 distinct CDR3 sequences. This CDR3 spans 13 amino acids. The specimen sequenced was blood T cells: a sorted CD56 or NKG2C T cell subset, CD4+ or CD8+ T cells, or bulk PBMC T cells (not recorded which). The receptor was derived from a woman aged 45-65 years in good health. This rearrangement joins TRBV12-3 or TRBV12-4 to TRBJ1-2. The CDR3 loop is CASSLGTTGGYTF.